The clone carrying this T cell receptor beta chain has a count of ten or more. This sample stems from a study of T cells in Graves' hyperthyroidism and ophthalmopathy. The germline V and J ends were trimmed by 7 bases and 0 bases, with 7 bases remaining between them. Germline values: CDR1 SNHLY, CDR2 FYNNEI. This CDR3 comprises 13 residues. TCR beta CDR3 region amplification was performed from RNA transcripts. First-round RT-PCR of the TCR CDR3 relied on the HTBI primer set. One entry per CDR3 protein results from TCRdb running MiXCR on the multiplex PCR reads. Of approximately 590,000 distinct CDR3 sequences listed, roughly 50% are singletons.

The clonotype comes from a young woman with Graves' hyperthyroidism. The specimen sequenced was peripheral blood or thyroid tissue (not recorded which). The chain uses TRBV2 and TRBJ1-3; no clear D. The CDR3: CASKFSSGNTIYF. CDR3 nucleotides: TGTGCCAGCAAATTCTCCTCTGGAAACACCATATATTTT.